These 24 T cell receptor beta chains were sequenced from one sample in a study of early T cells in non-severe SARS-CoV-2 infection. One entry per CDR3 protein, called by TCRdb with MiXCR from the 5' RACE reads. Of some 19,000 distinct CDR3 sequences listed, about 4% are singletons. Sample: whole blood. The source of these receptors is an adult who was a healthcare worker with PCR-confirmed SARS-CoV-2 infection or an uninfected control (not recorded which).

This clonotype is judged medium-sized (0.01 to 0.1%). This chain uses TRBV7-2 with TRBJ1-5; the D is unclear. Trimming cost V 4 bases and J 2 bases, with 9 bases left between them. Germline V gene lookup returns CDR1 SGHTA and CDR2 FQGNSA. This CDR3 is 14 amino acids long. The CDR3 here is CASSSPFGNQPQHF. The DNA for the CDR3 is TGTGCCAGCAGCTCCCCCTTTGGCAATCAGCCCCAGCATTTT.

This clonotype was seen ten or more times. This sequence joins TRBV11-1 and TRBJ2-1; a possible D gene is TRBD2 (5 bases). Trimming cost V 5 bases and J 0 bases, with 14 bases left between them. Germline V gene data show CDR1 as SGHAT and CDR2 as FQDESV (reference sequence). The CDR3 sequence is 16 residues long. CDR3 DNA: TGTGCCAGCAGCCCCATGCGGGTGAGCTCCTACAATGAGCAGTTCTTC. Amino acids: CASSPMRVSSYNEQFF.

On this clonotype: A much larger clone lies a single base off, so this may be a read error. This sequence joins TRBV12-3 or TRBV12-4 and TRBJ1-5; no reliable D call. This CDR3 is built from 15 residues. Trimming stripped 8 bases from V and 7 bases from J, with 21 bases between. For the CDR3, the DNA is TGTGCCAGCGGCTCGCCCCTAGGAAGGAGCCAGCCCCAGCATTTT. Translation: CASGSPLGRSQPQHF.

On this clonotype: A junction boundary mismatches the germline segment, possibly from a read error. The V and J genes are TRBV6-2 or TRBV6-3 and TRBJ1-1; tentative D call: TRBD1 (5 bases). This CDR3 comprises 12 residues. Looked up from germline, CDR1 is MNHEY and CDR2 is SVGEGT. CDR3 protein: CASSYYRFEAFF. CDR3 nucleotide sequence: TGTGCCAGCAGCTACTACAGGTTTGAAGCTTTCTTT.

This clonotype was picked up many times. V and J are TRBV11-2 and TRBJ2-7; 12 bases are a match to TRBD2. With 4 bases clipped from V and 3 bases from J, the junction kept 4 bases outside the gene matches. The CDR3 extends over 15 amino acids. Germline lookup yields CDR1 SGHAT and CDR2 FQNNGV. CDR3 nucleotide sequence: TGTGCCAGCAGCTCTAGACTAGCGGGGGACTACGAGCAGTACTTC. Its protein product is CASSSRLAGDYEQYF.

By sample fraction, this clonotype is medium-sized. The J gene is TRBJ1-5, the V gene TRBV12-3 or TRBV12-4, with a possible D match to TRBD1 (5 bases). V lost 5 bases and J lost 7, with 15 bases in between. This CDR3 spans 14 amino acids. In DNA, the CDR3 is TGTGCCAGCAGTCCCCAGGGCCTAGGGCAGCCCCAGCATTTT. Protein sequence: CASSPQGLGQPQHF.

Many counts were recorded for this clonotype. The chain couples TRBV27 to TRBJ1-2; D possibly corresponds to TRBD1 (6 bases). V was pared by 0 bases and J by 2 bases, with 16 bases between. Germline CDR1 reads MNHEY; CDR2 reads SMNVEV (reference sequence). The CDR3 is 17 amino acids. Written as DNA, the CDR3 is TGTGCCAGCAGTTTATCCTTAAGGCCAGGGGCGAACTATGGCTACACCTTC. Translation gives CASSLSLRPGANYGYTF.

This clonotype was seen ten or more times. The chain recombines TRBV5-1 with TRBJ2-3, with a weak D call TRBD2 (6 bases). From germline, CDR1 is SGHRS and CDR2 YFSETQ. This CDR3 spans 15 amino acids. Deletions cut 4 bases from V and 2 bases from J, with 14 bases between. Written as DNA, the CDR3 is TGCGCCAGCAGCAGGGGACGGGGGAACACAGATACGCAGTATTTT. Translation gives CASSRGRGNTDTQYF.

The V gene is TRBV12-3 or TRBV12-4, the J gene TRBJ2-3, with a weak D call TRBD1 (5 bases). Trimming left V 2 bases short and J 4 bases short, with 10 bases between. The CDR3 has 14 amino acids. The CDR3 spells CASSLSRVADTQYF. The CDR3 DNA follows: TGTGCCAGCAGTTTATCCAGGGTCGCAGATACGCAGTATTTT.

This clonotype came up a few times. The chain carries TRBV5-1 and TRBJ2-3; D is ambiguous. The CDR3 sequence is 14 residues long. Trimming pared 5 bases from V and 4 bases from J, leaving 14 bases between. Germline V lookup: CDR1 SGHRS, CDR2 YFSETQ. This CDR3 reads CASRGIGTPDTQYF. The CDR3 nucleotides read TGCGCCAGCAGAGGGATAGGCACCCCAGATACGCAGTATTTT.

This clonotype appeared a few times. The gene calls are TRBV11-3 and TRBJ2-3; D may be TRBD1 (5 bases). This CDR3 is built from 13 residues. Germline V lookup: CDR1 SGHNT, CDR2 YENEEA. Trimming stripped 5 bases from V and 5 bases from J, with 11 bases between. The chain's CDR3 is CASSAYRKDTQYF. The CDR3 DNA follows: TGTGCCAGCAGCGCGTACAGGAAAGATACGCAGTATTTT.

This clonotype rates as medium-sized. V and J are TRBV7-6 and TRBJ2-7; 13 nucleotides agree with TRBD2. V lost 5 bases to trimming and J lost 4 bases; unmatched junction nucleotides: 8. This CDR3 spans 16 amino acids. From germline, CDR1 is SGHVS and CDR2 FNYEAQ. The CDR3 protein is CASSPVTSGGIYEQYF. The CDR3 DNA follows: TGTGCCAGCAGCCCCGTGACTAGCGGGGGGATTTACGAGCAGTACTTC. Looking up the rest from reference TRBV7-6 and TRBJ2-7 gives the full variable domain: GAGVSQSPRYKVTKRGQDVALRCDPISGHVSLYWYRQALGQGPEFLTYFNYEAQQDKSGLPNDRFSAERPEGSISTLTIQRTEQRDSAMYRCASSPVTSGGIYEQYFGPGTRLTVT.

This clonotype has a count of ten or more. The chain joins TRBV3-1 to TRBJ2-5; D remains ambiguous. The germline V and J ends were trimmed by 2 bases and 1 base, with 5 bases remaining between them. CDR3 length: 13 amino acids. Germline V CDR1 and CDR2: LGHDT, YNNKEL (reference sequence). Here the CDR3 DNA reads TGTGCCAGCAGCCAACTGCCCCAAGAGACCCAGTACTTC. Translation gives CASSQLPQETQYF.

There are a few counts of this clonotype. The V and J genes are TRBV5-5 and TRBJ2-7, with TRBD1 identical over 9 bases. In germline, CDR1 is SGHKS, CDR2 YYEKEE (reference sequence). The CDR3 sequence is 16 residues long. Germline trimming cut 3 bases from V and 4 bases from J; bases unmatched to any gene: 11. CDR3 sequence (DNA): TGTGCCAGCAGCTGGCCCCGGGACAGGGAAACTTACGAGCAGTACTTC. Its translation: CASSWPRDRETYEQYF.

This clonotype was recorded many times. The junction departs from the called germline gene at one end, perhaps through a read error. The rearrangement joins TRBV19 to TRBJ2-2, with 8 bases that match TRBD1. The germline V gene encodes CDR1 LNHDA and CDR2 SQIVND (reference sequence). This CDR3 comprises 16 residues. The CDR3 region has the DNA TGTGCCAGTAGTCCAGACAGGGGAGTAGTAACCGGAGAGCTGTTTTTT. Its translation is CASSPDRGVVTGELFF.

At least ten counts were recorded for this clonotype. This chain uses TRBV6-5 with TRBJ2-4; D is undetermined. V lost 5 bases and J 6 bases, leaving 11 bases between the germline ends. CDR3 length equals 13 residues. Germline assignment: CDR1 MNHEY and CDR2 SVGAGI. The CDR3 sequence: CASSETRINIQYF. CDR3 bases: TGTGCCAGCAGTGAGACTCGCATAAACATTCAGTACTTC.

This clonotype was detected many times. The CDR3 reads CASSGHEIYNEQFF. CDR3 in DNA: TGTGCCAGTAGTGGCCACGAGATCTACAATGAGCAGTTCTTC. This chain connects TRBV19 to TRBJ2-1; no firm D call. This CDR3 contains 14 residues. Germline CDR1 and CDR2: LNHDA and SQIVND (reference sequence). Trimming left V 5 bases short and J 3 bases short, with 11 bases between.

This clonotype was recorded at least ten times. This sequence joins TRBV7-6 and TRBJ1-6; no clear D. The germline gives CDR1 SGHVS, CDR2 FNYEAQ. The CDR3 is made up of 13 amino acids. V lost 8 bases to trimming and J lost 6 bases, with 11 bases between them. The chain's CDR3 is CASSAMGNSPLHF. CDR3 coding DNA: TGTGCCAGCTCGGCTATGGGTAATTCACCCCTCCACTTT.

For the CDR3, the DNA is TGTGCCAGCAGTTCCAGAGCCTACGAGCAGTACTTC. It yields the protein CASSSRAYEQYF. The chain is built from TRBV6-2 or TRBV6-3 and TRBJ2-7; D gene ambiguous. There are 12 residues in the CDR3. Germline V gene sequence: CDR1 MNHEY, CDR2 SVGEGT. Trimming took 4 bases from V and 2 from J, leaving 6 bases between them.

This clonotype was counted a few times. The chain joins TRBV7-8 to TRBJ1-1, with D perhaps TRBD1 (6 bases). The CDR3 is 14 residues long. V was clipped by 4 bases and J by 6 bases, with 15 bases between them. Germline V CDR1 and CDR2: SGHVS, FQNEAQ. The CDR3 nucleotides read TGTGCCAGCAGCTCAACTCAGGGGCGGGCTGAAGCTTTCTTT. Protein: CASSSTQGRAEAFF.

This clonotype was seen at least ten times. The rearrangement joins TRBV4-3 to TRBJ2-7; TRBD2 agrees at 9 bases. J gave up 4 bases and V 4 bases, and 8 bases lay outside the gene matches. Germline CDR1 LGHNA, CDR2 YSLEER. The CDR3 totals 15 residues. The CDR3 DNA follows: TGCGCCAGCAGCCCAAATCTAGCGGGGTTGTACGAGCAGTACTTC. Translated: CASSPNLAGLYEQYF.

By sample fraction, this clonotype is medium-sized. This chain uses TRBV11-2 with TRBJ2-7, with 8 nucleotides matching TRBD1. Germline-derived CDR1 and CDR2 are SGHAT and FQNNGV. V lost 1 base, J lost 2 bases, and 13 bases stayed unmatched. The CDR3 has 18 residues. CDR3 nucleotides: TGTGCCAGCAGCTTAGCCCTCTTTTCCGGGACAGGAACCTACGAGCAGTACTTC. As protein: CASSLALFSGTGTYEQYF.

This clonotype was seen a few times. V usage is TRBV11-3 and J usage is TRBJ2-3; 16 bases fit TRBD2. Germline V gives CDR1 SGHNT, CDR2 YENEEA. There are 17 residues in the CDR3. Trimming at V came to 4 bases and at J to 2 bases, leaving 3 bases not matched to a gene. The CDR3, as DNA: TGTGCCAGCAGCTCCGGGACTAGCGGGGGGGACACAGATACGCAGTATTTT. It is translated as CASSSGTSGGDTDTQYF.

In this sample, this clonotype turned up many times. For the CDR3, the DNA is TGCAGCGTAGACCGGGACATCCACTGGGTCATTCAGTACTTC. Protein sequence: CSVDRDIHWVIQYF. The chain links TRBV29-1 to TRBJ2-4, with D perhaps TRBD1 (6 bases). The germline V and J ends were trimmed by 6 bases and 9 bases, with 21 bases remaining between them. This CDR3 comprises 14 residues. Germline V gives CDR1 SQVTM, CDR2 ANQGSEA.